These T cell receptor beta chains were read from a single sample in a study of blood T cells in healthy people across ages. TCRdb called the 5' RACE reads again in MiXCR, with one record for every CDR3 protein. The table records hundreds of thousands of distinct CDR3 sequences, around 38% of them present only once. Source material: blood. These receptors all stem from a man older than 75 in good health. The CDR3 runs from the conserved cysteine through the conserved F or W. A D gene is named only where the DNA matches it firmly. Clone size is given for some rows only: seen once, a few or many times, or a class if the clone is expanded.

>many|TRBJ2-7|.|TRBV7-2
CASSLSGQPYEQYF
TGTGCCAGCAGCTTATCCGGACAGCCCTACGAGCAGTACTTC
>.|TRBJ2-7|.|TRBV2
CASSEEGVTQYF
TGTGCCAGCAGTGAAGAGGGTGTAACCCAGTACTTC
>.|TRBJ1-6|.|TRBV7-2
CASSFRGGRNSPLHF
TGTGCCAGCAGCTTTCGCGGGGGGAGAAATTCACCCCTCCACTTT
>.|TRBJ1-2|.|TRBV6-5
CASTNGGAMNGYTF
TGTGCTAGCACCAACGGGGGGGCGATGAATGGCTACACCTTC
>once|TRBJ2-3|TRBD1|TRBV12-3/TRBV12-4
CASSGPLQGADMQYF
TGTGCCAGCAGTGGACCGTTACAGGGGGCAGATATGCAGTATTTT
>.|TRBJ1-5|.|TRBV7-6
CASSLFGYSNQPQHF
TGTGCCAGCAGCTTATTTGGCTATAGCAATCAGCCCCAGCATTTT
>few|TRBJ1-4|TRBD1|TRBV4-3
CASSQEIQGQGRNEKLFF
TGCGCCAGCAGCCAGGAGATACAGGGACAGGGGCGAAATGAAAAACTGTTTTTT
>few|TRBJ2-7|.|TRBV15
CATSRQDGPSYEQYF
TGTGCCACCAGCAGACAGGACGGACCCTCCTACGAGCAGTACTTC
>few|TRBJ2-1|.|TRBV5-1
CASRRGTQSYNEQFF
TGCGCCAGCAGACGAGGGACTCAGTCCTACAATGAGCAGTTCTTC
>.|TRBJ1-4|.|TRBV4-3
CASSQAEATNEKLFF
TGCGCCAGCAGCCAAGCAGAAGCAACTAATGAAAAACTGTTTTTT
>.|TRBJ2-7|TRBD1|TRBV7-2
CASSSITSGGGEQYF
TGTGCCAGCAGCTCCATCACTTCAGGGGGTGGCGAGCAGTACTTC
>.|TRBJ1-2|TRBD1|TRBV20-1
CSAQQTGEVYGYTF
TGCAGTGCTCAACAGACAGGGGAGGTCTATGGCTACACCTTC
>many|TRBJ2-7|TRBD1|TRBV5-1
CASSLGQGRYEQYF
TGCGCCAGCAGTTTGGGACAGGGGAGGTACGAGCAGTACTTC
>.|TRBJ2-3|TRBD1|TRBV29-1
CSVEGAGDRPSTDTQYF
TGCAGCGTTGAAGGTGCTGGGGACAGGCCTAGCACAGATACGCAGTATTTT
>.|TRBJ2-1|.|TRBV20-1
CSAPRRHNEQFF
TGCAGTGCCCCCCGACGTCACAATGAGCAGTTCTTC
>.|TRBJ2-5|.|TRBV6-5
CASSPAQEAGWEQYF
TGTGCCAGCAGCCCGGCTCAGGAGGCGGGTTGGGAGCAGTACTTC
>.|TRBJ2-7|TRBD2|TRBV5-6
CASSPSGFTSYEQYF
TGTGCCAGCAGCCCTAGCGGGTTTACCTCCTACGAGCAGTACTTC
>few|TRBJ1-2|.|TRBV10-3
CAISEPKLTQSGGYTF
TGTGCCATCAGTGAGCCGAAATTGACACAGTCGGGTGGCTACACCTTC
>.|TRBJ1-2|.|TRBV4-1
CASSQGHTNYGYTF
TGCGCCAGCAGCCAAGGCCACACTAACTATGGCTACACCTTC
>.|TRBJ1-1|.|TRBV7-2
CASSLDRAAMNTEAFF
TGTGCCAGCAGCTTAGATAGGGCAGCCATGAACACTGAAGCTTTCTTT
>.|TRBJ1-6|.|TRBV27
CASRASRAGWNSPLHF
TGTGCCAGCAGAGCATCGAGGGCAGGTTGGAATTCACCCCTCCACTTT
>.|TRBJ2-3|.|TRBV5-1
CASSWSSTDTQYF
TGCGCCAGCAGCTGGTCAAGCACAGATACGCAGTATTTT
>.|TRBJ2-3|TRBD2|TRBV9
CASSVAPFGGGATDTQYF
TGTGCCAGCAGCGTAGCCCCCTTTGGCGGGGGGGCAACAGATACGCAGTATTTT
>.|TRBJ2-6|.|TRBV4-3
CASSHAIGTAGANVLTF
TGCGCCAGCAGCCACGCCATAGGAACAGCTGGGGCCAACGTCCTGACTTTC
>.|TRBJ2-5|TRBD2|TRBV20-1
CSASRASGRPFETQYF
TGCAGTGCTAGTAGAGCTAGCGGGAGGCCCTTTGAGACCCAGTACTTC
>many|TRBJ1-2|TRBD1|TRBV29-1
CSSDRGSFGYTF
TGCAGCTCGGACAGGGGGTCTTTTGGCTACACCTTC
>.|TRBJ2-1|.|TRBV4-2
CASSQPGGREQFF
TGTGCCAGCAGCCAACCAGGGGGGCGTGAGCAGTTCTTC
>few|TRBJ2-7|.|TRBV6-1
CASSMYEQYF
TGTGCCAGCAGTATGTACGAGCAGTACTTC
>few|TRBJ2-2|TRBD1|TRBV27
CASRVQGAVTGELFF
TGTGCCAGCAGGGTACAGGGGGCGGTCACCGGGGAGCTGTTTTTT
>.|TRBJ2-5|TRBD1|TRBV14
CASSQATGGETPYF
TGTGCCAGCAGCCAAGCGACAGGGGGCGAGACCCCGTACTTC
>.|TRBJ2-7|TRBD1|TRBV5-1
CASSLAKGALPIYEQYF
TGCGCCAGCAGCTTGGCCAAGGGGGCCCTTCCCATCTACGAGCAGTACTTC
>.|TRBJ2-7|.|TRBV27
CASSMTGDSYEQYF
TGTGCCAGCAGTATGACGGGGGACTCCTACGAGCAGTACTTC
>once|TRBJ2-7|.|TRBV20-1
CSASGSNSYEQYF
TGCAGTGCTAGCGGTTCTAACTCCTACGAGCAGTACTTC
>.|TRBJ2-2|.|TRBV28
CATKGQGIGTGELFF
TGTGCCACCAAGGGGCAGGGGATTGGCACCGGGGAGCTGTTTTTT
>.|TRBJ1-4|.|TRBV5-1
CASSLGAGATNEKLFF
TGCGCCAGCAGCTTGGGGGCGGGTGCAACTAATGAAAAACTGTTTTTT